This TCR beta chain emerged from a study of shared clonotypes between healthy human individuals. V trimming: 6 bases; J trimming: 1 base; junction bases outside the gene matches: 5. Germline values: CDR1 MNHNS, CDR2 SASEGT. The CDR3 is made up of 14 amino acids. Some clones are missing from TCRdb's copy, which holds only in-frame ones; the method was immunoSEQ multiplex PCR. The table has roughly 640,000 clones, about 74% seen once. The genes are TRBV6-1 and TRBJ1-1, with 7 bases identical to TRBD1. This receptor was obtained from a woman in her 30s in good health. The sequenced sample was memory CD4+ T cells sorted from blood. The subset denotes: CD45RA-negative fraction. CDR3 sequence reads: CASSADRANTEAFF. CDR3 nucleotide sequence: TGTGCCAGCAGCGCCGACAGGGCGAACACTGAAGCTTTCTTT.